The 9 T cell receptor beta chains given below trace back to one sample, sequenced in a study of circulating and synovial CD4+ cells in juvenile arthritis (dated by TCRdb to the mid-2010s). To prepare the library, the immunoSEQ multiplex PCR assay was applied. TCRdb re-hosts the immuneACCESS table, in-frame sequences only. Its copies lack some clones; in the studies checked, an unresolved V gene accounts for under half of them, and the cause for the rest is not known. Counted in this sample were 30,000 to 35,000 clones; less than 97% of them appeared once. The ten largest clones take up 0.15% to 0.2% of the sample. Specimen: CD4+ T cells from blood. The receptors were gathered from a human donor with juvenile idiopathic arthritis.

The DNA of the CDR3 is TGTGCCAGCAGCTTCCCCGGGACAGGAAACACTGAAGCTTTCTTT. Amino acid sequence: CASSFPGTGNTEAFF. This sequence joins TRBV14 and TRBJ1-1, with 8 bases aligning to TRBD1. Germline V gene lookup returns CDR1 SGHDN and CDR2 FVKESK. The CDR3 has 15 amino acids. Germline trimming cut 5 bases from V and 2 bases from J; bases unmatched to any gene: 7.

V is TRBV7-6 and J is TRBJ2-5, with unresolved D. With 1 base removed from V and 5 bases from J, the gap between germline ends came to 8 bases. This CDR3 contains 13 residues. Germline V CDR1 and CDR2: SGHVS, FNYEAQ. In nucleotides, the CDR3 is TGTGCCAGCAGCTTAGGGAGAGGCGAGACCCAGTACTTC. This translates into CASSLGRGETQYF.

The gene calls are TRBV7-2 and TRBJ2-7; TRBD1 agrees at 7 bases. V trimming: 5 bases; J trimming: 5 bases; junction bases outside the gene matches: 12. This CDR3 is 15 amino acids long. CDR1 and CDR2 (germline): SGHTA, FQGNSA. The CDR3 loop reads CASSTHQKGGDEQYF. The CDR3 DNA sequence: TGTGCCAGCAGCACCCATCAGAAAGGGGGCGACGAGCAGTACTTC.

The chain is built from TRBV30 and TRBJ1-3, with D perhaps TRBD1 (5 bases). The CDR3 runs to 12 residues. Per the germline V gene, CDR1 is GTSNPN and CDR2 is SVGIG (reference sequence). V lost 0 bases to trimming and J lost 6 bases, with 6 bases between them. The CDR3 region is CAWSVQANTIYF. DNA for the CDR3: TGTGCCTGGAGTGTACAGGCAAACACCATATATTTT. The full variable domain, completed using reference TRBV30 and TRBJ1-3, is SQTIHQWPATLVQPVGSPLSLECTVEGTSNPNLYWYRQAAGRGLQLLFYSVGIGQISSEVPQNLSASRPQDRQFILSSKKLLLSDSGFYLCAWSVQANTIYFGEGSWLTVV.

This chain links TRBV6-1 with TRBJ1-5; TRBD1 agrees at 8 bases. With 2 bases clipped from V and 4 bases from J, the junction kept 10 bases outside the gene matches. CDR1 and CDR2 (germline): MNHNS, SASEGT. This CDR3 is built from 17 residues. The CDR3, as DNA: TGTGCCAGCAGTGAACTTGGGCAGGGGGCGGGGAATCAGCCCCAGCATTTT. It codes for CASSELGQGAGNQPQHF.

The J gene is TRBJ1-2, the V gene TRBV4-1, with 7 bases that match TRBD1. Trimming took 0 bases from V and 3 from J; bases not matched to a gene: 4. CDR3 length: 15 residues. Looked up from germline, CDR1 is MGHRA and CDR2 is YSYEKL. This chain's CDR3 is CASSQDKGADYGYTF. For the CDR3, the DNA is TGCGCCAGCAGCCAAGACAAGGGGGCGGACTATGGCTACACCTTC.

The chain carries TRBV29-1 and TRBJ2-3; D might be TRBD1 (6 bases). CDR3 length: 14 residues. V was trimmed by 7 bases and J by 3 bases, leaving 17 bases between them. Germline-derived CDR1 and CDR2 are SQVTM and ANQGSEA. CDR3 amino acids: CSGASRTATDTQYF. Here the CDR3 DNA reads TGCAGCGGCGCATCTCGGACAGCAACAGATACGCAGTATTTT.

V and J are TRBV7-9 and TRBJ1-1; D gene uncertain. Germline values: CDR1 SEHNR, CDR2 FQNEAQ (reference sequence). This CDR3 is built from 15 residues. V was shortened by 5 bases and J by 2 bases, with 15 bases between the two germline ends. CDR3 protein: CASSRLSGSNTEAFF. The CDR3 nucleotides are TGTGCCAGCAGCCGCCTCTCGGGGAGTAACACTGAAGCTTTCTTT.

This chain joins TRBV4-1 and TRBJ2-7, with D perhaps TRBD2 (6 bases). Trimming removed 9 bases at V and 0 bases at J, with 18 bases between. This CDR3 comprises 15 residues. Per the germline V gene, CDR1 is MGHRA and CDR2 is YSYEKL. The CDR3 sequence: CARIKMSGPSYEQYF. The CDR3 DNA reads TGCGCCAGGATAAAAATGAGCGGGCCCTCCTACGAGCAGTACTTC.